Listed here are 31 T cell receptor beta chains from one sample, sequenced in a study of blood T cell repertoires in COVID-19. This table comes from immunoSEQ multiplex PCR, and its TCRdb copy is limited to in-frame clones, with some not included. The sample carries 210,000 or so clones, roughly 80% recorded once. The sequenced sample consisted of peripheral blood. The receptors stem from a woman older than 75 with acute or convalescent COVID-19.

The rearrangement links TRBV14 to TRBJ1-4; no reliable D call. CDR1 SGHDN and CDR2 FVKESK come from the germline V gene. The CDR3 runs to 13 residues. Trimming cost V 3 bases and J 8 bases, with 10 bases left between them. The CDR3 is CASSQGWREKLFF. The CDR3 coding sequence is TGTGCCAGCAGCCAGGGTTGGAGAGAAAAACTGTTTTTT. Based on the CDR3 plus reference TRBV14 and TRBJ1-4, the full variable domain is EAGVTQFPSHSVIEKGQTVTLRCDPISGHDNLYWYRRVMGKEIKFLLHFVKESKQDESGMPNNRFLAERTGGTYSTLKVQPAELEDSGVYFCASSQGWREKLFFGSGTQLSVL.

A single count supports this clone. The rearrangement joins TRBV6-6 to TRBJ1-6; D possibly corresponds to TRBD1 (5 bases). The CDR3 extends over 16 amino acids. Per germline, CDR1 MNHNY and CDR2 SVGAGI (reference sequence). The germline V and J ends were trimmed by 0 bases and 7 bases, with 13 bases remaining between them. The CDR3 region is CASSYSGQMENSPLHF. The CDR3 DNA is TGTGCCAGCAGTTACTCGGGGCAGATGGAGAATTCACCCCTCCACTTT.

V and J are TRBV2 and TRBJ2-1; D call uncertain. Looked up from germline, CDR1 is SNHLY and CDR2 is FYNNEI. The CDR3 is 11 amino acids. V gave up 7 bases and J gave up 1 base, with 2 bases separating them. The CDR3 reads CASTSYNEQFF. The CDR3, as DNA: TGTGCCAGCACGTCCTACAATGAGCAGTTCTTC.

This clone was detected once. This chain uses TRBV27 with TRBJ1-2; unclear D gene. Germline V gene data show CDR1 as MNHEY and CDR2 as SMNVEV (reference sequence). This CDR3 is 15 amino acids long. Trimming stripped 1 base from V and 2 bases from J, with 11 bases between. Here the CDR3 reads CASSLFPAGNYGYTF. The CDR3 DNA follows: TGTGCCAGCAGTTTATTCCCAGCCGGGAACTATGGCTACACCTTC.

As to this clone: A junction boundary mismatches the germline segment, possibly from a read error. J is TRBJ2-7 and V is TRBV2, with a tentative D call TRBD1 (5 bases). Germline assignment: CDR1 SNHLY and CDR2 FYNNEI. This CDR3 contains 11 residues. The chain's CDR3 is CASSFTGLANF. CDR3 sequence (DNA): TGTGCCAGCAGTTTTACAGGTTTGGCGAACTTC.

The V call is TRBV3-1 (or the pseudogene TRBV3-2), the J call TRBJ2-7, with 7 bases lining up with TRBD1. The V gene's germline CDR1 is LGHDT and CDR2 YNNKEL (reference sequence). CDR3 length: 17 residues. V lost 1 base and J lost 2; bases outside the gene matches: 11. In DNA, the CDR3 is TGTGCCAGCAGCCAAGCTTCACCCGGGACAGAAGCCTACGAGCAGTACTTC. Its protein product is CASSQASPGTEAYEQYF.

CDR3 DNA sequence: TGTGCCATCAGTGAGTCGCGGGCCTCTGGAAACACCATATATTTT. Translated, it gives CAISESRASGNTIYF. V and J are TRBV10-3 and TRBJ1-3; no clear D gene. CDR3 size: 15 residues. Germline V gene sequence: CDR1 ENHRY, CDR2 SYGVKD. Trimming shortened V by 0 bases and J by 0 bases, and 6 bases separated the two germline ends.

The rearrangement uses TRBV19 and TRBJ2-1; TRBD2 matches 9 bases. Germline trimming cut 7 bases from V and 7 bases from J; bases unmatched to any gene: 17. Germline V gene lookup returns CDR1 LNHDA and CDR2 SQIVND (reference sequence). This CDR3 spans 17 amino acids. CDR3 region: CASKGYGAGGDSNEQFF. The CDR3, as DNA: TGTGCCAGTAAAGGATATGGGGCGGGAGGGGATTCGAATGAGCAGTTCTTC.

This chain uses TRBV6-5 with TRBJ1-2, with D possibly being TRBD1 (6 bases). This CDR3 is 15 amino acids long. The germline CDR1 and CDR2 sequences are MNHEY and SVGAGI. V shed 8 bases and J shed 5 bases, with 21 bases lying between them. This CDR3 is CASVSGAGAEYGYTF. DNA of the CDR3: TGTGCCAGCGTGAGCGGCGCGGGGGCGGAATATGGCTACACCTTC.

This rearrangement joins TRBV7-9 to TRBJ2-7; 9 positions match TRBD1. The length of the CDR3 is 15 residues. CDR1 and CDR2 (germline): SEHNR, FQNEAQ (reference sequence). The V and J ends lost 3 bases and 6 bases, in that order; junction bases with no gene match: 9. DNA of the CDR3: TGTGCCAGCAGCTTCCTCTCTGGGACAGGGCTCGAGCAGTACTTC. The encoded protein is CASSFLSGTGLEQYF.

The chain combines TRBV4-1 with TRBJ1-2, with D possibly TRBD1 on 5 matching bases. Germline V gene lookup returns CDR1 MGHRA and CDR2 YSYEKL. With 1 base removed from V and 2 bases from J, the gap between germline ends came to 11 bases. CDR3 length: 15 residues. The CDR3 here is CASSQGSGLNYGYTF. The CDR3 DNA sequence: TGCGCCAGCAGCCAAGGTTCAGGGTTAAACTATGGCTACACCTTC.

J is TRBJ1-2 and V is TRBV19; D ambiguous. The CDR3 extends over 13 amino acids. Deletions cut 3 bases from V and 4 bases from J, with 9 bases between. From germline, CDR1 is LNHDA and CDR2 SQIVND (reference sequence). The CDR3 here is CASSILRSYGYTF. The CDR3 coding sequence is TGTGCCAGTAGTATCTTACGGTCCTATGGCTACACCTTC.

This rearrangement joins TRBV7-2 to TRBJ1-5, with TRBD1 matching 7 bases. The germline V gene has CDR1 SGHTA and CDR2 FQGNSA. The junction had 4 bases not matched to a gene; V was cut back by 1 base and J by 7 bases. This CDR3 is 14 amino acids long. CDR3 residues: CASSLETGEQPQHF. In nucleotides, the CDR3 is TGTGCCAGCAGCTTAGAAACAGGGGAACAGCCCCAGCATTTT.

The chain carries TRBV7-3 and TRBJ2-5, with 7 bases that match TRBD1. Losses at the gene ends were 5 bases for V and 5 bases for J; bases not matched to a gene: 5. CDR1 is SGHTA, CDR2 FQGTGA, per germline. This CDR3 is 13 amino acids long. The CDR3 here is CASSQGGGETQYF. The CDR3 DNA is TGTGCCAGCAGCCAAGGGGGCGGGGAGACCCAGTACTTC.

This clone has a single count. This sequence joins TRBV5-1 and TRBJ2-7; tentatively, D is TRBD1 (5 bases). Germline V gene lookup returns CDR1 SGHRS and CDR2 YFSETQ. The CDR3 is 15 amino acids. V was cut by 0 bases and J by 3 bases, with 13 bases left in between. The CDR3 protein is CASSLGYGQNYEQYF. CDR3 nucleotides: TGCGCCAGCAGCTTGGGTTACGGACAAAACTACGAGCAGTACTTC.

The chain uses TRBV7-9 and TRBJ2-2; maybe TRBD1 (6 bases). Trimming took off 3 bases at V and 2 bases at J, with 16 bases between the two ends. Germline loops: CDR1 SEHNR, CDR2 FQNEAQ (reference sequence). The CDR3 covers 17 residues. This chain's CDR3 is CASSFPGTILNTGELFF. Written as DNA, the CDR3 is TGTGCCAGCAGCTTCCCCGGGACAATCCTTAACACCGGGGAGCTGTTTTTT.

The CDR3 DNA is TGTGCCAGCAGTATAAGGGGGACAGGGGTCTACGAGCAGTACTTC. This translates into CASSIRGTGVYEQYF. The chain is built from TRBV6-5 and TRBJ2-7, with 10 bases identical to TRBD1. This CDR3 has 15 amino acids. Looked up from germline, CDR1 is MNHEY and CDR2 is SVGAGI. J gave up 3 bases and V 5 bases, and 7 bases lay outside the gene matches.

The chain links TRBV5-6 to TRBJ1-2; D call uncertain. CDR3 length: 15 residues. The germline V gene has CDR1 SGHDT and CDR2 YYEEEE. V lost 1 base to trimming and J lost 2 bases, with 12 bases between them. DNA of the CDR3: TGTGCCAGCAGCTTGCGGACTTTACTAAACTATGGCTACACCTTC. It codes for CASSLRTLLNYGYTF.

V and J are TRBV5-5 and TRBJ1-1, with 12 bases lining up with TRBD1. CDR3 length equals 17 residues. Germline trimming cut 3 bases from V and 7 bases from J; bases unmatched to any gene: 13. In germline, CDR1 is SGHKS, CDR2 YYEKEE (reference sequence). The CDR3 is CASSYRPSGQGAYEAFF. Written as DNA, the CDR3 is TGTGCCAGCAGCTACAGGCCTTCGGGACAGGGGGCGTATGAAGCTTTCTTT.

The CDR3 bases are TGTGCCAGCAGCCCGACAGGGGGCGCAAACACCGGGGAGCTGTTTTTT. Protein: CASSPTGGANTGELFF. The V and J genes are TRBV7-3 and TRBJ2-2; 10 bases agree with TRBD1. The V and J ends lost 5 bases and 2 bases, in that order; junction bases with no gene match: 5. The CDR3 length is 16 residues. Germline-derived CDR1 and CDR2 are SGHTA and FQGTGA. Together with reference TRBV7-3 and TRBJ2-2, the CDR3 gives the full variable domain: GAGVSQTPSNKVTEKGKYVELRCDPISGHTALYWYRQSLGQGPEFLIYFQGTGAADDSGLPNDRFFAVRPEGSVSTLKIQRTERGDSAVYLCASSPTGGANTGELFFGEGSRLTVL.

This clone was recorded only once. The chain uses TRBV5-1 and TRBJ2-2; TRBD2 matches at 9 bases. Germline assignment: CDR1 SGHRS and CDR2 YFSETQ. There are 16 residues in the CDR3. Unmatched junction bases numbered 10, after V lost 4 bases and J lost 6 bases. The CDR3 here is CASSPLGGRGAGELFF. CDR3 nucleotides: TGCGCCAGCAGCCCCTTAGGCGGGAGGGGTGCCGGGGAGCTGTTTTTT.

In its sample, this clone was seen a few times. The CDR3 sequence: CASSRSGTATGELFF. Written as DNA, the CDR3 is TGTGCCAGCAGTCGTAGCGGGACCGCAACCGGGGAGCTGTTTTTT. The V and J genes are TRBV28 and TRBJ2-2; 8 bases fit TRBD2. V lost 5 bases and J lost 5; bases outside the gene matches: 7. The CDR3 covers 15 residues. Germline CDR1 reads MDHEN; CDR2 reads SYDVKM.

This clone was detected a few times. The chain is built from TRBV5-1 and TRBJ2-3; 10 bases line up with TRBD1. Trimming cost V 4 bases and J 4 bases; bases outside gene matches: 6. Germline V gene lookup returns CDR1 SGHRS and CDR2 YFSETQ. The length of the CDR3 is 15 residues. The CDR3 DNA sequence: TGCGCCAGCAGCCTGACAGGGGGCCTGGCAGATACGCAGTATTTT. Protein sequence: CASSLTGGLADTQYF.

The genes are TRBV30 and TRBJ1-2; D gene uncertain. The germline CDR1 and CDR2 sequences are GTSNPN and SVGIG (reference sequence). This CDR3 contains 13 residues. V was trimmed by 7 bases and J by 1 base, leaving 13 bases between them. The CDR3 DNA reads as TGTGCCTTCCAGGCCACAGTTAACTATGGCTACACCTTC. Translated: CAFQATVNYGYTF.

J is TRBJ1-1 and V is TRBV5-1; 9 bases are a match to TRBD1. The V gene's germline CDR1 is SGHRS and CDR2 YFSETQ. This CDR3 is 15 amino acids long. V dropped 3 bases and J dropped 2; count of bases not matched to a gene: 5. This CDR3 reads CASSSQGAANTEAFF. The CDR3 DNA reads as TGCGCCAGCAGCTCACAGGGGGCAGCTAACACTGAAGCTTTCTTT.

The chain is built from TRBV19 and TRBJ1-2; no definite D call. CDR1 is LNHDA, CDR2 SQIVND, per germline (reference sequence). This CDR3 spans 14 amino acids. Trimming left V 7 bases short and J 1 base short, with 13 bases between. CDR3 protein: CASKVQSVNYGYTF. CDR3 DNA: TGTGCCAGTAAAGTCCAGAGCGTTAACTATGGCTACACCTTC.

This clone was counted between two and nine times. The J gene is TRBJ2-3, the V gene TRBV18, with D possibly being TRBD2 (6 bases). The ends were cut back, 4 bases at V and 1 base at J, with 15 bases in the middle. CDR1 is KGHSH, CDR2 LQKENI, per germline. The CDR3 runs 16 residues. In nucleotides, the CDR3 is TGTGCCAGCTCACTAAGGGACTCCGGCGGCACAGATACGCAGTATTTT. This sequence encodes CASSLRDSGGTDTQYF.

This chain joins TRBV3-1 (or the pseudogene TRBV3-2) and TRBJ1-2; 7 positions agree with TRBD1. This CDR3 is built from 15 residues. V was pared by 1 base and J by 7 bases, with 9 bases of the junction left unmatched. Per germline, CDR1 LGHDT and CDR2 YNNKEL (reference sequence). This CDR3 reads CASSQVRQGVSGYTF. The CDR3 nucleotides are TGTGCCAGCAGCCAAGTCCGACAGGGCGTAAGTGGCTACACCTTC.

The V call is TRBV4-3, the J call TRBJ2-3; tentative D call: TRBD2 (6 bases). This CDR3 has 15 amino acids. Trimming left V 0 bases short and J 3 bases short, with 10 bases between. In germline, CDR1 is LGHNA, CDR2 YSLEER. CDR3 protein: CASSQESRGTDTQYF. The CDR3 region has the DNA TGCGCCAGCAGCCAAGAGTCGCGGGGAACAGATACGCAGTATTTT.

This clone was detected a few times. The chain carries TRBV30 and TRBJ1-2; possible D gene TRBD1, 5 bases. The CDR3 length is 13 residues. Germline lookup yields CDR1 GTSNPN and CDR2 SVGIG (reference sequence). With 7 bases removed from V and 8 bases from J, the gap between germline ends came to 20 bases. CDR3 sequence: CASAHHGGTGYTF. CDR3 DNA: TGTGCCTCCGCACACCACGGGGGGACCGGCTACACCTTC.

V is TRBV18 and J is TRBJ1-5; TRBD1 matches 11 bases. From germline, CDR1 is KGHSH and CDR2 LQKENI. V gave up 4 bases and J gave up 2 bases; unmatched junction bases: 10. The CDR3 totals 18 residues. The CDR3 DNA sequence: TGTGCCAGCTCACTGGGGACAGGGGGGAATTCAGGCAATCAGCCCCAGCATTTT. Protein product: CASSLGTGGNSGNQPQHF.